The TCR beta chain under discussion was sequenced for a study of blood T cell repertoires in COVID-19. The wider study: Donors in the United States, Italy and Spain gave samples during acute or convalescent COVID-19. T cells, B-cell-depleted T cells, or PBMCs provided the cDNA or gDNA that served as material.

Trimming took 8 bases from V and 7 from J; bases not matched to a gene: 13. Germline CDR1 reads GTSNPN; CDR2 reads SVGIG (reference sequence). This CDR3 comprises 14 residues. TCRdb's table, derived via immunoSEQ multiplex PCR, lists solely in-frame clones and lacks some. This table holds about 150,000 clones, about 88% found once. The genes are TRBV30 and TRBJ1-2; 10 bases line up with TRBD1. The receptor was isolated from a woman in her seventies with acute or convalescent COVID-19. The sequencing input was peripheral blood. DNA of the CDR3: TGTGCCAGCAACCCAGGGGACAGGGGAGGTGGCTACACCTTC. This gives the protein CASNPGDRGGGYTF.